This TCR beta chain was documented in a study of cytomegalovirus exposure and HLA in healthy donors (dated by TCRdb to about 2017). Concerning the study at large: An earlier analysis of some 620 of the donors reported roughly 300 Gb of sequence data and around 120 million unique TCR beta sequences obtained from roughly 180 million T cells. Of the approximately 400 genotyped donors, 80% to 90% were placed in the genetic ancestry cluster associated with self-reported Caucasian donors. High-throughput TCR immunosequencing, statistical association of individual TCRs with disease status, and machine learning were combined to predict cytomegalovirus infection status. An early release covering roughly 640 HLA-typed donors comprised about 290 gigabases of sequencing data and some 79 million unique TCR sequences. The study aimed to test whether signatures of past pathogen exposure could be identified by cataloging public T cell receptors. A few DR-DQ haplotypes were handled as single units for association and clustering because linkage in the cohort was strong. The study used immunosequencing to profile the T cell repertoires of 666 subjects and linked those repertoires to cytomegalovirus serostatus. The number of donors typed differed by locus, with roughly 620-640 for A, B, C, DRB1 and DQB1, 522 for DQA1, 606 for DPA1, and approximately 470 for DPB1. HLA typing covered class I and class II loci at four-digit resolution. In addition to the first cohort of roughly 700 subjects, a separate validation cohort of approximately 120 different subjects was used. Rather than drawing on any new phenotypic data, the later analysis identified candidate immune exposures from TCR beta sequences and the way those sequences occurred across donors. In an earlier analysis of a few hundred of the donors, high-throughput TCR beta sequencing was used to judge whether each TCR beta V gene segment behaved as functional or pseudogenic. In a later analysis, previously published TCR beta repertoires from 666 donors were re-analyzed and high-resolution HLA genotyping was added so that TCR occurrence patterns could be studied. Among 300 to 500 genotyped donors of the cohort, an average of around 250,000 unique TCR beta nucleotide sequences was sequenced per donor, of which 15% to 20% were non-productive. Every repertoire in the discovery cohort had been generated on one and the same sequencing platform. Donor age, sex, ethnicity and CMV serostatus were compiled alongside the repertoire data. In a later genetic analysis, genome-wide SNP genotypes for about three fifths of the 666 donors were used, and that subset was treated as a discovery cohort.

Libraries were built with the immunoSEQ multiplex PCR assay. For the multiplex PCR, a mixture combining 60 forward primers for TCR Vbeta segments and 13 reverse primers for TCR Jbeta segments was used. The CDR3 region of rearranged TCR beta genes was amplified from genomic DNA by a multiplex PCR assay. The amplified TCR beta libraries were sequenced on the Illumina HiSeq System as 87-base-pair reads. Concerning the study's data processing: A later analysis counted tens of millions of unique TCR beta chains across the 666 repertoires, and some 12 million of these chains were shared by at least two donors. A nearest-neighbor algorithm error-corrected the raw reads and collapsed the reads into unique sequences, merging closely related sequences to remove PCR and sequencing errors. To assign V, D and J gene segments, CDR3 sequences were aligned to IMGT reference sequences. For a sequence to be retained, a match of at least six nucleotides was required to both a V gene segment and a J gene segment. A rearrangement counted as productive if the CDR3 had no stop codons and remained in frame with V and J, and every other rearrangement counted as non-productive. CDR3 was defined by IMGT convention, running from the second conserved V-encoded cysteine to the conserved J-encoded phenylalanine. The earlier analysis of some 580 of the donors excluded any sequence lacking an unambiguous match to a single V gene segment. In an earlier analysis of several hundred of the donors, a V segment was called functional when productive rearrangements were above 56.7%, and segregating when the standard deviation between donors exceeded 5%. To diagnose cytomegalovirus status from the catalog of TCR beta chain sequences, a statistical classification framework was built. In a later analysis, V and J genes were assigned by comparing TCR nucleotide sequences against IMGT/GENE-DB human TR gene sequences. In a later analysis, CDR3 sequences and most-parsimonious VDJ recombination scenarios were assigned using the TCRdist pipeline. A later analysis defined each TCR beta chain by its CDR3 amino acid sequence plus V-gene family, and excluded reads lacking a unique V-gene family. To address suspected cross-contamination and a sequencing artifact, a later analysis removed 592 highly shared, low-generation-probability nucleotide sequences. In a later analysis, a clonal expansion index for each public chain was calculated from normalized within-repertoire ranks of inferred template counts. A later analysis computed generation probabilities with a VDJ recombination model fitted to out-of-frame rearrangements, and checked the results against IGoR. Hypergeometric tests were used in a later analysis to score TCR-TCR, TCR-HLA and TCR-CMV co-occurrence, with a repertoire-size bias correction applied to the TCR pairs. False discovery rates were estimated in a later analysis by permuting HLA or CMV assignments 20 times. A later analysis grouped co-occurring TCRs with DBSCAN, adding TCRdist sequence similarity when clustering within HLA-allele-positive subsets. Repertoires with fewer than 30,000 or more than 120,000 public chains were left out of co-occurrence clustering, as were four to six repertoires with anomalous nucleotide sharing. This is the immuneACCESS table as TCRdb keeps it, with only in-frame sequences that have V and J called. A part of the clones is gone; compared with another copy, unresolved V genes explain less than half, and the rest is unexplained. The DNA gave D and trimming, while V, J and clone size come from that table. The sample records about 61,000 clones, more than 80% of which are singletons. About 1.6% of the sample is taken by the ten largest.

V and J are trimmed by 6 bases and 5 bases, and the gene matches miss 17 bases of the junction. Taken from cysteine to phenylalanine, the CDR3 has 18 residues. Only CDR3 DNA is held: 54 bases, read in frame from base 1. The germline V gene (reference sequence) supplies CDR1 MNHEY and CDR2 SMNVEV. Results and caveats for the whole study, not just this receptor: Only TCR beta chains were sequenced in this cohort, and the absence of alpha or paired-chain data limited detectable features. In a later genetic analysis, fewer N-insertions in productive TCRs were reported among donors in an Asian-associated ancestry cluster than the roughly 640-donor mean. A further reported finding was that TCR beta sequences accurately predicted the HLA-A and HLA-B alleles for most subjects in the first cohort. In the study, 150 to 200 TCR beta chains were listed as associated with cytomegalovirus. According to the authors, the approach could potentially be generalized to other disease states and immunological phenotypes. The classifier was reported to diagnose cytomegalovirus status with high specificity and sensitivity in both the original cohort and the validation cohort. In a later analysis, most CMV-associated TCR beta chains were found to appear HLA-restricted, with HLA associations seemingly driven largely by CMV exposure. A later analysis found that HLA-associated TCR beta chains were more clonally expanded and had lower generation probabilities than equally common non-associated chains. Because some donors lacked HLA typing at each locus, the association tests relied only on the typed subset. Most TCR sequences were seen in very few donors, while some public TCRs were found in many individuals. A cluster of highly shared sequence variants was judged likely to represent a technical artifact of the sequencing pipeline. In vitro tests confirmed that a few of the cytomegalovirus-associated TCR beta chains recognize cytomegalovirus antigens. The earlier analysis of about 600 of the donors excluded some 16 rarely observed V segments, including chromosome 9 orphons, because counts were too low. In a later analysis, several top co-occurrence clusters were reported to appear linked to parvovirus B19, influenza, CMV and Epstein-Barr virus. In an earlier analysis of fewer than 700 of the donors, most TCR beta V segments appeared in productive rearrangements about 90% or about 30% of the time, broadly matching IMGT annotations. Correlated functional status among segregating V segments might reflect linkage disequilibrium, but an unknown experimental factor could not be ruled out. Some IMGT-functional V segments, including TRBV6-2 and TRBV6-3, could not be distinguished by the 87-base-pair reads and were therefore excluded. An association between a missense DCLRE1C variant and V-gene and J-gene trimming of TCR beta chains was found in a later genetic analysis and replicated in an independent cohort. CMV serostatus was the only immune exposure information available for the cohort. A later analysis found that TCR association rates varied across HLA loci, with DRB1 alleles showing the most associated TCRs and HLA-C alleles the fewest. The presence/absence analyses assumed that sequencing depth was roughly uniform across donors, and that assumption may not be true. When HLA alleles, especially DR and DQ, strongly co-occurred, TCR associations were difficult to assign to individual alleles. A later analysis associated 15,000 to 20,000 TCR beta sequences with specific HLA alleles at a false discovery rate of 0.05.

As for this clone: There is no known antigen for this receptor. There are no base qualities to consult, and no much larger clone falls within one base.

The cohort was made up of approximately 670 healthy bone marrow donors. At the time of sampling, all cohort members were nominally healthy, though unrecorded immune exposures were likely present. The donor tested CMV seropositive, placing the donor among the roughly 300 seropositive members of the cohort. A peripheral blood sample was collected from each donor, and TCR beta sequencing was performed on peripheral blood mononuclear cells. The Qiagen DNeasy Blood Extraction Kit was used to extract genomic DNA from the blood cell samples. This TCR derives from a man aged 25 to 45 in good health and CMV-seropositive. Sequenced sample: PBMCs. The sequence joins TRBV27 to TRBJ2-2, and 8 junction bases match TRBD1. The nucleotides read TGTGCCAGCAGGCCAAATCCCCCCGGGACAGGTCGAACCGGGGAGCTGTTTTTT. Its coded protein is CASRPNPPGTGRTGELFF.